This TCR beta chain originates from a study of blood T cell repertoires in COVID-19. Turning to the study itself: Acute and convalescent COVID-19 samples came from the United States, Italy and Spain. T cells, B-cell-depleted T cells, or PBMCs provided the cDNA or gDNA that served as material.

In the authors' methods: Nucleated cell counts were estimated from reference gene primer amplification. Repertoires were generated with immunoSEQ multiplex PCR, while TCRdb's copy carries only in-frame clones and drops some. The V and J calls and clone size come from that table; D and trimming were worked out from the DNA. The sample has 45,000 to 55,000 clones, 68% seen once. The CDR3 runs to 13 residues. Trimming removed 0 bases at V and 8 bases at J, with 8 bases between. Germline CDR1 and CDR2: SGHAT and FQNNGV. The specimen sequenced was peripheral blood. The genes are TRBV11-2 and TRBJ1-5, with no clear D. This receptor was taken from an older woman with acute or convalescent COVID-19. The CDR3, as DNA: TGTGCCAGCAGCTTAGATCGTACAAAGCCCCAGCATTTT. This translates into CASSLDRTKPQHF.